The clone carrying this T cell receptor (beta chain) has only one observation. The V gene lost 2 bases and the J gene lost 6 bases, with 7 bases spanning the gap. CDR3 length: 13 amino acids. Per germline, CDR1 MNHEY and CDR2 SVGAGI. The data were obtained in a study of shared clonotypes between healthy human individuals. Some clones are missing from TCRdb's copy, which holds only in-frame ones; the method was immunoSEQ multiplex PCR. The sample records 1,500,000 or so clones, roughly 97% being singletons. This sequence joins TRBV6-5 and TRBJ2-2; the D is unclear. The receptor comes from a man aged 30-40 years in good health. Sequenced sample: naive CD4+ T cells sorted from blood. Regarding subset: CD45RA+ positively selected. CDR3 amino acids: CASSYLEPGELFF. CDR3 coding DNA: TGTGCCAGCAGTTACCTTGAACCCGGGGAGCTGTTTTTT.